A selection of T cell receptor beta chains follows, all from one sample in a study of cytomegalovirus exposure and HLA in healthy donors. This table comes from immunoSEQ multiplex PCR, and its TCRdb copy is limited to in-frame clones, with some not included. Reported are about 110,000 clones; the ten largest clones contain 0.55% to 0.6%. Input material: PBMCs. These receptors all come from a man in his forties or fifties in good health and CMV-seronegative. The CDR3 runs from the conserved cysteine through the conserved F or W. The D gene is left open where the match is weak.

d_call	v_call	j_call	cdr3_aa	cdr3_nt
TRBD2	TRBV18	TRBJ2-7	CASSPERGEQYF	TGTGCCAGCTCACCTGAGCGGGGCGAGCAGTACTTC
TRBD1	TRBV19	TRBJ1-2	CASSYRGGFYGYTF	TGTGCCAGTAGTTACAGGGGCGGGTTCTATGGCTACACCTTC
TRBD2	TRBV14	TRBJ2-1	CASSPRLAGAGEQFF	TGTGCCAGCAGCCCCCGACTAGCGGGAGCGGGCGAGCAGTTCTTC
TRBD2	TRBV5-1	TRBJ2-1	CASSLAGSYNEQFF	TGCGCCAGCAGTTTAGCGGGGTCCTACAATGAGCAGTTCTTC
.	TRBV18	TRBJ1-5	CASSMTGIERMSNQPQHF	TGTGCCAGCTCGATGACGGGGATCGAGAGGATGAGTAATCAGCCCCAGCATTTT
.	TRBV7-2	TRBJ1-3	CASSLINRANTIYF	TGTGCCAGCAGCTTAATAAATCGAGCAAACACCATATATTTT
.	TRBV6-1	TRBJ2-7	CASSETGGASYEQYF	TGTGCCAGCAGTGAAACGGGGGGCGCTTCCTACGAGCAGTACTTC
.	TRBV18	TRBJ1-1	CASSPQDREAFF	TGTGCCAGCTCACCACAGGACAGAGAAGCTTTCTTT
.	TRBV7-9	TRBJ2-5	CASSSSPGRETQYF	TGTGCCAGCAGCTCATCGCCAGGCAGAGAGACCCAGTACTTC
TRBD1	TRBV5-1	TRBJ1-1	CASSLESRGITEAFF	TGCGCCAGCAGCTTGGAGAGCAGGGGGATCACTGAAGCTTTCTTT
TRBD2	TRBV5-1	TRBJ2-3	CASKRSGGADTQYF	TGCGCCAGCAAGAGGAGCGGGGGGGCAGATACGCAGTATTTT
TRBD2	TRBV5-6	TRBJ2-5	CASSPGTAGGWETQYF	TGTGCCAGCAGCCCCGGGACAGCGGGGGGCTGGGAGACCCAGTACTTC
TRBD2	TRBV4-1	TRBJ2-5	CASSQGGGFQETQYF	TGCGCCAGCAGCCAAGGGGGGGGGTTTCAAGAGACCCAGTACTTC
.	TRBV18	TRBJ1-2	CASSPESGLVGYTF	TGTGCCAGCTCACCGGAATCAGGGCTGGTTGGCTACACCTTC
TRBD1	TRBV4-3	TRBJ2-1	CASSLLLPGTELYNEQFF	TGCGCCAGCAGCCTACTCCTCCCCGGGACAGAGCTCTACAATGAGCAGTTCTTC
.	TRBV11-2	TRBJ2-7	CASSSPGEQYF	TGTGCCAGCAGCTCCCCCGGCGAGCAGTACTTC
.	TRBV7-2	TRBJ2-2	CASSPGDGVVAGELFF	TGTGCCAGCAGCCCCGGGGATGGAGTAGTCGCCGGGGAGCTGTTTTTT
TRBD1	TRBV11-2	TRBJ1-2	CASSLAGQGNGYTF	TGTGCCAGCAGCTTAGCGGGACAGGGCAATGGCTACACCTTC
TRBD1	TRBV11-2	TRBJ2-5	CASSQGTGARETQYF	TGTGCCAGCAGCCAGGGGACAGGGGCTCGAGAGACCCAGTACTTC
.	TRBV5-4	TRBJ2-5	CASSLTPPKETQYF	TGTGCCAGCAGCTTGACTCCTCCCAAAGAGACCCAGTACTTC
.	TRBV5-1	TRBJ2-7	CASSPPGDEQYF	TGCGCCAGCAGCCCCCCCGGGGACGAGCAGTACTTC
.	TRBV7-6	TRBJ1-1	CASSLVVQWTEAFF	TGTGCCAGCAGCTTAGTGGTCCAGTGGACTGAAGCTTTCTTT
.	TRBV6-5	TRBJ1-2	CASSYLDRAAGGYTF	TGTGCCAGCAGTTACCTGGACAGAGCAGCAGGTGGCTACACCTTC
.	TRBV27	TRBJ1-2	CASSLGTGTTNYGYTF	TGTGCCAGCAGTTTAGGGACCGGGACAACAAACTATGGCTACACCTTC
.	TRBV7-9	TRBJ2-1	CASSFTGSIIGEQFF	TGTGCCAGCAGCTTTACCGGGAGTATTATCGGCGAGCAGTTCTTC
TRBD2	TRBV19	TRBJ2-1	CASSSGRALNEQFF	TGTGCCAGTAGTAGCGGGAGGGCGCTAAATGAGCAGTTCTTC
TRBD2	TRBV7-9	TRBJ2-1	CASSLDTSGGGNEQFF	TGTGCCAGCAGCTTAGATACTAGCGGGGGGGGGAATGAGCAGTTCTTC